The clone carrying this TCR beta chain has a count of ten or more. Its cognate antigen is unknown. These data belong to a study of T cells in Graves' hyperthyroidism and ophthalmopathy. Background on the study: The initial diagnosis was the point when peripheral blood was collected, ahead of any treatment.

The study enrolled patients aged 18 to 65 with newly diagnosed hyperthyroidism of under 2 months' duration. Extraction of PBMCs used 8.5 to 10 ml of fresh peripheral blood. The trim removed 4 bases at V and 3 bases at J, leaving 7 bases unmatched. This CDR3 is 16 amino acids long. Germline loops: CDR1 SEHNR, CDR2 FQNEAQ (reference sequence). Amplification of TCR beta CDR3 regions was performed using RNA transcripts as template. An initial round of RT-PCR targeting the TCR CDR3 relied on the HTBI primer set. TCRdb used MiXCR to reprocess the multiplex PCR reads, holding one entry per CDR3 protein. Of 130,000 to 150,000 distinct CDR3 sequences in the sample, around 20% are singletons; the top ten hold 67%. Study-wide results and limits: Before onset, by a median of about seven months, the model predicted ophthalmopathy.

The source of this sequence is a woman between 45 and 65 years old with Graves' hyperthyroidism that later progressed to Graves' ophthalmopathy. The sequencing sample was made of blood. The genes are TRBV7-9 and TRBJ2-2; 8 bases align to TRBD1. In DNA form, the CDR3 reads TGTGCCAGCAGCTCACCAGGGGGCATGGACACCGGGGAGCTGTTTTTT. Protein sequence: CASSSPGGMDTGELFF.